This TCR beta chain was obtained from a study of blood T cell repertoires in acute mononucleosis (dated by TCRdb to the early 2020s). With regard to the full study: Convalescent samples, which represented the memory response, were taken 5 to 8 months after the acute presentation. A mean blood EBV load of approximately 3.8 log10 genome copies per million B cells was observed during acute infection, and a mean blood EBV load of 2 to 3 was observed at convalescence.

The study at large found these results: Because only a fraction of each donor's blood was analyzed, sampling error might partly explain the low overlap between acute and convalescent clonotypes. With just a few donors in the cohort, the group averages were based on very few individuals. Only 8.5% to 9.5% of unique acute clonotypes persisted into convalescence, yet these made up most of the response; new diverse de novo clonotypes seemingly replaced the rest. For BRLF1 (YVL-BR), TCRalpha CDR3 motifs played a dominant role and TCRbeta a minimal role in TCR repertoire selection.

Taken from cysteine to phenylalanine, the CDR3 has 13 residues. Solely the CDR3 DNA is kept, with 39 bases framed from the first base. Based on the germline V gene, the CDR1 and CDR2 sequences are MNHNS and SASEGT. With regard to this clone: One base separates it from a far larger clone, so it is likely a read error.

This specimen's time point label, interpreted: convalescence about 6 months (5-8 months) after acute presentation (visit 7). CD8 T cell responses to two immunodominant EBV epitopes, BRLF1 109 (YVL-BR) and BMLF1 280 (GLC-BM), were tracked in the study over primary infection. A positive serum heterophile antibody test together with EBV viral capsid antigen-specific IgM pointed to primary EBV infection. Total CD8 T cells were first enriched from PBMCs by magnetic positive selection (MACS). A FACSAria III was used to sort live CD3+ CD8+ tetramer+ cells to a purity above 90%. A PE-conjugated tetramer loaded with the BRLF1 109-117 peptide was used to sort the cells. TCR repertoires of EBV epitope-specific CD8 T cells were deep-sequenced directly ex vivo after tetramer sorting, at acute infection and at convalescence. The donors were a few individuals between roughly 18 and 30 years old who had clinical acute infectious mononucleosis along with laboratory evidence of primary EBV infection. Heparinized peripheral blood was drawn at clinical presentation with mononucleosis symptoms and again about 6 months later. PBMCs were isolated by Ficoll-Paque density gradient centrifugation.

For TCR profiling, total RNA from no fewer than 8,500 sorted tetramer+ CD8 T cells was reverse transcribed into cDNA. CDR3 regions were amplified by PCR with primers annealing to V and J regions, adding unique molecular identifiers to track templates. TCRalpha and TCRbeta chains were profiled using the immunoSEQ platform, including its sequencing and error-correction standards. The paper's data handling went like this. Clonal copy numbers were corrected for sequencing and PCR errors, and CDR3s were defined per IMGT conventions. Only productive rearrangements were analyzed, using immunoSEQ Analyzer versions 2.0 and 3.0, with gene-pairing frequencies processed further in Microsoft Excel. Circos plots were used to visualize V-J pairings, and MEME plus a custom motifSearch program were used to find CDR3 motifs. The OLGA algorithm was used to calculate the probability of generation of TCR sequences. Clonotypes seen at both visits were designated persistent, clonotypes seen only acutely were designated nonpersistent, and clonotypes seen only at convalescence were designated de novo. An amino acid clonotype used by more than one donor was defined as a public TCR. Held by TCRdb, this immuneACCESS table contains in-frame sequences only and omits some clones. Under half of the omission traces to an unresolved V gene where checked; the cause of the rest is unknown. That table supplies the V and J calls and clone size; D and trimming were determined from the DNA. For this sample the table gives fewer than 2,000 clones, of which around 20% were detected only once. The ten largest clones add up to 25% to 30% of the sample.

The clonotype originates from a woman between 18 and 29 years old with infectious mononucleosis caused by EBV. Sequenced material: EBV YVL epitope tetramer+ CD8+ T cells sorted from PBMCs, taken during convalescence from infectious mononucleosis. Reading the label with the study, this specimen's cell subset or site is: CD8 T cells binding a tetramer with EBV BRLF1 109-117 peptide (YVL-BR). The receptor chain draws on TRBV6-1 and TRBJ1-1; 8 junctional bases match TRBD1. The CDR3 has the sequence CASSSAGGTEASF. The DNA reads as follows: TGTGCCAGCAGTTCCGCAGGGGGCACTGAAGCTTCCTTT.